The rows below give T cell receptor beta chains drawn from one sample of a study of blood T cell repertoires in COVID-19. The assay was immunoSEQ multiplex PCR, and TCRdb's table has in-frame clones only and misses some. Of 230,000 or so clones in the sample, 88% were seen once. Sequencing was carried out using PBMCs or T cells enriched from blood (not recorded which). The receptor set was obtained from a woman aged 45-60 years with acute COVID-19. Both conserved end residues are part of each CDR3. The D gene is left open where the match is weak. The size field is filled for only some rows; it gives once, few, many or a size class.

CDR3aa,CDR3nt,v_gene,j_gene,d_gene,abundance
CASSLTGGLAGVETQYF,TGCGCCAGCAGCTTGACAGGAGGACTAGCGGGAGTGGAGACCCAGTACTTC,TRBV5-1,TRBJ2-5,TRBD2,.
CSVEDVTGSEGTQYF,TGCAGCGTTGAAGATGTGACAGGGTCTGAGGGGACCCAGTACTTC,TRBV29-1,TRBJ2-5,TRBD1,few
CSVEDLSGRDEQFF,TGCAGCGTTGAAGATCTCAGCGGGAGGGATGAGCAGTTCTTC,TRBV29-1,TRBJ2-1,TRBD2,.
CASSQTGQASYEQYF,TGCGCCAGCAGCCAGACGGGACAGGCCTCCTACGAGCAGTACTTC,TRBV5-1,TRBJ2-7,TRBD1,.
CASSHGVGTGINYGYTF,TGTGCCAGCAGTCACGGGGTAGGGACAGGGATTAACTATGGCTACACCTTC,TRBV6-6,TRBJ1-2,TRBD1,.
CASTSGPGQSNYGYTF,TGTGCCAGCACCTCTGGCCCGGGACAGTCTAACTATGGCTACACCTTC,TRBV21-1,TRBJ1-2,.,.
CASTTRAYYNEQFF,TGTGCCAGCACCACGCGGGCCTACTACAATGAGCAGTTCTTC,TRBV7-9,TRBJ2-1,.,once
CASSVPPGETQYF,TGTGCCAGCAGCGTTCCCCCCGGAGAGACCCAGTACTTC,TRBV9,TRBJ2-5,.,.
CASRRQGNQPQHF,TGTGCCAGCAGACGGCAGGGCAATCAGCCCCAGCATTTT,TRBV2,TRBJ1-5,.,once
CASIQGGTSSYEQYF,TGTGCCAGCATCCAGGGCGGGACGAGCTCCTACGAGCAGTACTTC,TRBV28,TRBJ2-7,.,.
CASSRDRGVWFGYTF,TGTGCCAGCAGCCGCGACAGGGGAGTCTGGTTTGGCTACACCTTC,TRBV2,TRBJ1-2,TRBD1,.
CSVSPPLPQETQYF,TGCAGCGTTTCGCCCCCACTGCCACAAGAGACCCAGTACTTC,TRBV29-1,TRBJ2-5,.,.
CASSHLYVQYF,TGTGCCAGCAGCCACCTCTACGTGCAGTACTTC,TRBV3-1/TRBV3-2,TRBJ2-7,.,once
CASRPGEETQYF,TGCGCCAGCAGACCGGGAGAAGAGACCCAGTACTTC,TRBV5-1,TRBJ2-5,.,.
CASSISDRRSGNTIYF,TGTGCCAGTAGTATCTCGGACAGGAGATCTGGAAACACCATATATTTT,TRBV19,TRBJ1-3,TRBD1,.
CASRRTSVNEQFF,TGTGCCAGCAGACGGACTAGCGTCAATGAGCAGTTCTTC,TRBV27,TRBJ2-1,TRBD2,.
CASNRRQTLNTEAFF,TGTGCCAGCAACCGGAGACAGACCCTGAACACTGAAGCTTTCTTT,TRBV6-5,TRBJ1-1,.,.
CASSWQATGGGGYTF,TGTGCCAGCAGTTGGCAGGCGACAGGGGGCGGTGGCTACACCTTC,TRBV28,TRBJ1-2,TRBD1,.
CASSSGIHTGELFF,TGTGCCAGCAGTTCCGGGATCCACACCGGGGAGCTGTTTTTT,TRBV28,TRBJ2-2,.,.
CASSLQARSYEQYF,TGTGCCAGCAGCTTGCAGGCTCGCAGCTACGAGCAGTACTTC,TRBV7-8,TRBJ2-7,.,.
CASSKGPTGTVPFFSYNEQFF,TGTGCCAGCAGCAAAGGTCCAACCGGGACAGTCCCCTTCTTCTCCTACAATGAGCAGTTCTTC,TRBV21-1,TRBJ2-1,.,.
CASSPPNRELSLEQFF,TGTGCCAGCTCACCACCGAACCGGGAGCTTTCCCTGGAGCAGTTCTTC,TRBV18,TRBJ2-1,.,.
CASTRNRGDRDTEAFF,TGTGCCAGCACCCGAAATAGGGGGGACAGAGACACTGAAGCTTTCTTT,TRBV9,TRBJ1-1,TRBD1,.
CASSPPSQETQYF,TGTGCCAGCTCACCACCGAGCCAAGAGACCCAGTACTTC,TRBV18,TRBJ2-5,.,once
CAWLTGWNRGGELFF,TGTGCCTGGCTGACAGGGTGGAACCGGGGGGGGGAGCTGTTTTTT,TRBV30,TRBJ2-2,.,.
CASSVDELGADTQYF,TGTGCCAGCAGCGTAGATGAGTTGGGAGCGGATACGCAGTATTTT,TRBV9,TRBJ2-3,.,once
CASSLVAGAQETQYF,TGTGCCAGCAGCTTGGTTGCAGGGGCCCAAGAGACCCAGTACTTC,TRBV5-5,TRBJ2-5,.,.
CASSLTGAASTDTQYF,TGTGCCAGCAGCCTAACGGGAGCGGCTAGCACAGATACGCAGTATTTT,TRBV11-2,TRBJ2-3,.,.
CASSLVQPMNTGELFF,TGCGCCAGCAGCTTGGTACAGCCGATGAACACCGGGGAGCTGTTTTTT,TRBV5-1,TRBJ2-2,.,.
CASSYQGGPRTF,TGTGCCAGCAGCTATCAGGGGGGACCTCGCACCTTC,TRBV6-5,TRBJ1-2,TRBD1,.
CASSSGLAGYEQYF,TGTGCCAGCAGCTCCGGACTAGCGGGGTACGAGCAGTACTTC,TRBV27,TRBJ2-7,TRBD2,few
CASSQDQGRLEKLFF,TGCGCCAGCAGCCAAGACCAGGGAAGGCTCGAAAAACTGTTTTTT,TRBV4-1,TRBJ1-4,.,.
CAWSSWTSGSYNEQFF,TGTGCCTGGAGTTCCTGGACTAGCGGGTCTTACAATGAGCAGTTCTTC,TRBV30,TRBJ2-1,TRBD2,few
CASSARDTRGYEQYF,TGTGCCAGCAGTGCAAGGGACACTAGAGGGTACGAGCAGTACTTC,TRBV25-1,TRBJ2-7,.,.
CASSEPSGRANEQFF,TGTGCCAGCAGTGAGCCCAGCGGGAGGGCCAATGAGCAGTTCTTC,TRBV6-1,TRBJ2-1,TRBD2,.
CASSFVRGVNSPLHF,TGTGCCAGCAGTTTCGTTAGGGGCGTTAATTCACCCCTCCACTTT,TRBV6-5,TRBJ1-6,.,.
CASSPKPLGVYSYNEQFF,TGTGCCAGCAGCCCCAAGCCCCTGGGCGTTTACTCCTACAATGAGCAGTTCTTC,TRBV7-3,TRBJ2-1,.,once
CASSPRGGAAYGYTF,TGTGCCAGCTCTCCAAGGGGGGGGGCAGCCTATGGCTACACCTTC,TRBV27,TRBJ1-2,.,.